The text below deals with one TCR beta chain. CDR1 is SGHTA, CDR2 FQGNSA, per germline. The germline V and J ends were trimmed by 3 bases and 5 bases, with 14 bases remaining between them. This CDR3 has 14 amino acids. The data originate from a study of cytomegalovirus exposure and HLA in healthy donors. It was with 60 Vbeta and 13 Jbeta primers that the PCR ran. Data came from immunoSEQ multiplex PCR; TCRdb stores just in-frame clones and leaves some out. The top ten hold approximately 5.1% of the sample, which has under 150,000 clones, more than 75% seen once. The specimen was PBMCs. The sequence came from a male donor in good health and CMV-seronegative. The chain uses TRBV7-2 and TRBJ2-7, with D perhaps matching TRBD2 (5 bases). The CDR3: CASSFREPVDEQYF. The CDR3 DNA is TGTGCCAGCAGCTTTAGGGAGCCAGTTGACGAGCAGTACTTC.